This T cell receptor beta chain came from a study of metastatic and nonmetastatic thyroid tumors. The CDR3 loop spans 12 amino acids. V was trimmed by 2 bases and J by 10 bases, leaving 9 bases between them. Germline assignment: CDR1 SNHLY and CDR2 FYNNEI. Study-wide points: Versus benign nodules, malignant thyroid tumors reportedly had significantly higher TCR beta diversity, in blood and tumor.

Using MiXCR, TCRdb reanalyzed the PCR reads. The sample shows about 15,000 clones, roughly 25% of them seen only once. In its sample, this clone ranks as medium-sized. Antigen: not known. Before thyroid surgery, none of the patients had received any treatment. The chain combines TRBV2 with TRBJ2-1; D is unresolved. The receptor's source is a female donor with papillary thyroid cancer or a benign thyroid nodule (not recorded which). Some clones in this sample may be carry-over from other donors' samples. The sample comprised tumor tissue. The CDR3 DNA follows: TGTGCCAGCAGTGAACACTTGTCGGAGCAGTTCTTC. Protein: CASSEHLSEQFF.